The source of this TCR beta chain is a study of CD8+ T cells in alopecia areata. Extracted RNA was reverse transcribed into cDNA, the sequencing template. Method: immunoSEQ multiplex PCR; TCRdb's copy keeps in-frame clones and lacks some. The sample lists 200,000 or so clones, about 62% seen once, with approximately 5.1% in the top ten. The treatment denotes: oral pan-JAK inhibitor, 5-10 mg twice daily. Lesional scalp punch biopsies and peripheral blood came from alopecia areata patients. In regard to this clone: Its antigen remains unidentified.

CDR3 length: 14 residues. V lost 7 bases to trimming and J lost 5 bases; unmatched junction nucleotides: 11. Germline CDR1 is SQVTM and CDR2 is ANQGSEA. Study-level results: Normal-skin resident alphabeta T cells also appear among scalp sample sequences. Normal scalp showed lower clonality than lesional scalp, especially alopecia totalis/universalis. Possibly as an HLA-related effect, TCR sharing across patients appeared less clear than in mice.

The sequence was collected from a human donor with alopecia areata. The chain recombines TRBV29-1 with TRBJ1-1; 9 bases match TRBD1. The sequencing used CD4+ T cells sorted from blood, collected at week 24, from a patient treated with tofacitinib. The CDR3 here is CSGTHGTGITEAFF. CDR3 sequence (DNA): TGCAGCGGGACCCACGGGACAGGGATTACTGAAGCTTTCTTT. The full variable domain, with the rest looked up from reference TRBV29-1 and TRBJ1-1, is SAVISQKPSRDICQRGTSLTIQCQVDSQVTMMFWYRQQPGQSLTLIATANQGSEATYESGFVIDKFPISRPNLTFSTLTVSNMSPEDSSIYLCSGTHGTGITEAFFGQGTRLTVV.